The clone carrying this T cell receptor (beta chain) was recorded once. The antigen is unknown. Isolation of CD4+ T cells took place after 10 days of culture. Vaccine recipients, nucleocapsid antibody negative, had no prior SARS-CoV-2 infection. This sample is part of a study of vaccination effects on CD4 cells after COVID-19. The overall study: Using viral peptide pools, the ViraFEST assay grew out antigen-specific CD4+ T cells prior to sequencing. Broader study findings: Clones that were induced by infection or by vaccine showed marked contraction late after vaccination.

Only in-frame clones appear in the TCRdb table, and some are missing; sequencing was by immunoSEQ multiplex PCR. The data contain fewer than 35,000 clones, less than 85% of them singletons. Sequences were derived from CD4+ T cells from PBMCs cultured without peptide, sampled before COVID-19 vaccination. The TCR originated in a human donor who received a COVID-19 vaccine.

The CDR3 loop is CASSPRTSGSGTYEQYF. Here the CDR3 DNA reads TGTGCCAGCTCACCGAGGACTAGCGGGAGTGGGACCTACGAGCAGTACTTC. The gene calls are TRBV18 and TRBJ2-7; 13 positions agree with TRBD2. The J segment lost 2 bases and the V segment lost 3 bases, leaving 7 bases of the junction unmatched. Germline-derived CDR1 and CDR2 are KGHSH and LQKENI. This CDR3 is built from 17 residues.